The 3 T cell receptor beta chains given below trace back to one sample, sequenced in a study of post-analysis software for immune sequencing data. Antigens of these TCRs are unknown. Prepared libraries of TCR beta cDNA carried unique molecular identifiers. TCRdb re-called the PCR reads with MiXCR, one entry per CDR3 protein. The sample holds approximately 770,000 distinct CDR3 sequences, more than 45% seen once. General observations from the study: TRBV segments more frequent in patients than in controls numbered five and included TRBV5-6, TRBV5-1 and TRBV20-1.

Sequenced input: blood. All receptors derive from a girl aged 10-17 years with multiple sclerosis.

The chain has TRBV6-5 and TRBJ1-2, with 9 nucleotides matching TRBD1. J lost 5 bases, V lost 1 base, and 11 bases had no gene match. Germline V gene lookup returns CDR1 MNHEY and CDR2 SVGAGI. This CDR3 has 17 residues. CDR3 loop: CASSYFRGNRGLYGYTF. Written as DNA, the CDR3 is TGTGCCAGCAGTTACTTTCGGGGGAACAGGGGGCTGTATGGCTACACCTTC.

The V and J genes are TRBV4-1 and TRBJ2-3; unclear D gene. V was cut by 4 bases and J by 4 bases, with 15 bases left in between. CDR3 length: 15 amino acids. CDR1 is MGHRA, CDR2 YSYEKL, per germline. Here the CDR3 reads CASSLADTGSDTQYF. The CDR3 DNA reads as TGCGCCAGCAGCCTGGCAGACACCGGCTCAGATACGCAGTATTTT.

The chain uses TRBV6-1 and TRBJ1-1, with D possibly matching TRBD1 (6 bases). This CDR3 has 13 amino acids. Germline V gene sequence: CDR1 MNHNS, CDR2 SASEGT. Trimming took off 11 bases at V and 1 base at J, with 14 bases between the two ends. The CDR3 region is CAGQRDGNTEAFF. DNA of the CDR3: TGTGCCGGACAGAGGGACGGGAACACTGAAGCTTTCTTT.